The 18 T cell receptor beta chains given below trace back to one sample, sequenced in a study of monozygotic twins with inflammatory bowel disease. Each CDR3 protein gets one entry in TCRdb, which reprocessed the 5' RACE reads and gives no DNA. This sample contains nearly 450,000 distinct CDR3 sequences. Source material: blood. These TCRs come from a human donor with ulcerative colitis or Crohn's disease, or a healthy co-twin of an affected twin (not recorded which).

V gene TRBV7-2 combines with J gene TRBJ2-1; TCRdb lists TRBD1, though no DNA is available to test this call. Germline-derived CDR1 and CDR2 are SGHTA and FQGNSA. The CDR3 loop spans 15 amino acids. CDR3 loop: CASSPDRGQYNEQFF.

This sequence joins TRBV6-2 or TRBV6-3 and TRBJ2-7; the TCRdb call, TRBD2, lacks DNA for checking. Germline values: CDR1 MNHEY, CDR2 SVGEGT. The CDR3 has 13 amino acids. CDR3 sequence: CASTPSALVEQYF.

The chain couples TRBV7-9 to TRBJ2-3. The CDR3 consists of 11 residues. The germline gives CDR1 SEHNR, CDR2 FQNEAQ (reference sequence). CDR3 region: CASNSLDTQYF.

The chain has TRBV19 and TRBJ1-4; TCRdb lists TRBD1, though no DNA is available to test this call. The germline CDR1 and CDR2 sequences are LNHDA and SQIVND (reference sequence). This CDR3 has 15 amino acids. The chain's CDR3 is CASSMGQGVNEKLFF.

This sequence joins TRBV27 and TRBJ1-2. CDR1 MNHEY and CDR2 SMNVEV come from the germline V gene (reference sequence). The CDR3 runs to 15 residues. CDR3 residues: CASRITRGSYYGYTF.

The rearrangement joins TRBV6-5 to TRBJ1-1; the TCRdb call, TRBD1, lacks DNA for checking. Germline-derived CDR1 and CDR2 are MNHEY and SVGAGI. This CDR3 region has 15 residues. The CDR3 spells CASSYGRGHDTEAFF.

The chain combines TRBV20-1 with TRBJ2-1. CDR1 is DFQATT, CDR2 SNEGSKA, per germline (reference sequence). CDR3 length: 14 amino acids. Here the CDR3 reads CSATDSSSYNEQFF.

This chain uses TRBV18 with TRBJ1-1; TCRdb's D call, TRBD1, is unchecked because there is no DNA. Germline assignment: CDR1 KGHSH and CDR2 LQKENI. CDR3 length: 14 amino acids. The CDR3 loop reads CASSDTTGGIGAFF.

This sequence joins TRBV5-4 and TRBJ2-1; TCRdb picks TRBD2, but there is no DNA to check that call. The CDR3 is 15 residues long. Germline V gene sequence: CDR1 SGHNT, CDR2 YYREEE (reference sequence). This CDR3 reads CASSHPGLAANEQFF.

This chain's CDR3 is CSVDVNEKLFF. This chain connects TRBV29-1 to TRBJ1-4. The germline CDR1 and CDR2 sequences are SQVTM and ANQGSEA. The CDR3 has 11 residues. The whole variable domain, filled in from reference TRBV29-1 and TRBJ1-4, reads SAVISQKPSRDICQRGTSLTIQCQVDSQVTMMFWYRQQPGQSLTLIATANQGSEATYESGFVIDKFPISRPNLTFSTLTVSNMSPEDSSIYLCSVDVNEKLFFGSGTQLSVL.

V and J are TRBV20-1 and TRBJ1-5; the D call from TCRdb, TRBD1, cannot be confirmed without DNA. Germline CDR1 DFQATT, CDR2 SNEGSKA (reference sequence). The CDR3 extends over 15 amino acids. The CDR3 is CSATGLKGGNQPQHF.

J is TRBJ1-1 and V is TRBV12-3 or TRBV12-4. The CDR3 has 13 residues. CDR3 protein: CASSYGEYTEAFF.

V is TRBV7-8 and J is TRBJ2-3; TCRdb lists TRBD1, though no DNA is available to test this call. The CDR3 runs to 16 residues. Germline-derived CDR1 and CDR2 are SGHVS and FQNEAQ. The CDR3 loop is CASGPGERGDTDTQYF. Full variable domain (remainder filled in from reference TRBV7-8 and TRBJ2-3): GAGVSQSPRYKVAKRGQDVALRCDPISGHVSLFWYQQALGQGPEFLTYFQNEAQLDKSGLPSDRFFAERPEGSVSTLKIQRTQQEDSAVYLCASGPGERGDTDTQYFGPGTRLTVL.

J is TRBJ1-1 and V is TRBV18; checking the TCRdb D call of TRBD1 is not possible without DNA. This CDR3 is built from 15 residues. The germline gives CDR1 KGHSH, CDR2 LQKENI. The CDR3 here is CASSLTTGFSTEAFF.

This sequence joins TRBV10-3 and TRBJ1-4; lacking DNA, the TRBD1 call made by TCRdb goes unchecked. The CDR3 loop spans 14 amino acids. Per germline, CDR1 ENHRY and CDR2 SYGVKD. This CDR3 reads CAISEGGAGEKLFF.

The rearrangement uses TRBV7-2 and TRBJ1-1; as DNA is missing, the TRBD1 call by TCRdb cannot be tested. This CDR3 is built from 14 residues. Germline lookup yields CDR1 SGHTA and CDR2 FQGNSA. CDR3 region: CASSPTGDDTEAFF.

The V and J genes are TRBV2 and TRBJ1-5; TCRdb selects TRBD1, and the lack of DNA leaves this call unchecked. The CDR3 has 17 residues. The germline gives CDR1 SNHLY, CDR2 FYNNEI. CDR3 loop: CASSVARGPYGNQPQHF. Drawing the rest from reference TRBV2 and TRBJ1-5, the complete variable domain is EPEVTQTPSHQVTQMGQEVILRCVPISNHLYFYWYRQILGQKVEFLVSFYNNEISEKSEIFDDQFSVERPDGSNFTLKIRSTKLEDSAMYFCASSVARGPYGNQPQHFGDGTRLSIL.

The V gene is TRBV6-5, the J gene TRBJ1-2. The CDR3 loop spans 13 amino acids. From germline, CDR1 is MNHEY and CDR2 SVGAGI. CDR3 amino acids: CASSYSGTSGYTF.